This T cell receptor (beta chain) was retrieved from a study of blood T cell repertoires in COVID-19. For the study at large: Sites in the United States, Italy and Spain provided acute and convalescent COVID-19 samples. Nucleic acid was either cDNA or gDNA, and it came from T cells, B-cell-depleted T cells, or PBMCs.

The length of the CDR3 is 13 residues. The trim removed 7 bases at V and 0 bases at J, leaving 3 bases unmatched. Germline assignment: CDR1 SGHRS and CDR2 YFSETQ. Per the original methods: It was from reference gene primer amplification that nucleated cell counts were estimated. Clones were sequenced by immunoSEQ multiplex PCR, and TCRdb holds only the in-frame ones, with some missing. D and trimming were read from the DNA, whereas the V and J calls and clone size are those reported in that table. The sample yields approximately 280,000 clones, approximately 85% seen once. Sample: peripheral blood. V is TRBV5-1 and J is TRBJ1-1, with 7 bases that match TRBD1. This sequence originates from a man aged 50 to 60 with active or convalescent COVID-19. CDR3 DNA: TGCGCCAGCTCGACAGGGATGAACACTGAAGCTTTCTTT. As protein: CASSTGMNTEAFF.